The next 24 T cell receptor beta chains were all read from a single sample in a study of blood T cell repertoires in COVID-19. Assay: immunoSEQ multiplex PCR; the TCRdb copy retains only in-frame clones and omits some. The repertoire includes over 200,000 clones, less than 90% of them detected once, and about 2% sits in the top ten. Source material: peripheral blood. The receptors here all came from a man aged 35 to 55 with active or convalescent COVID-19.

The V gene is TRBV5-6, the J gene TRBJ2-2; weak D call: TRBD2 (7 bases). Germline CDR1 SGHDT, CDR2 YYEEEE. The V and J ends lost 2 bases and 9 bases respectively, with 14 bases between them. This CDR3 is built from 14 residues. CDR3 region: CASSLPGGGRELFF. CDR3 DNA sequence: TGTGCCAGCAGCTTACCGGGGGGCGGAAGGGAGCTGTTTTTT.

This clone has a single count. This chain connects TRBV5-4 to TRBJ2-3; D is possibly TRBD2 (6 bases). Trimming stripped 3 bases from V and 5 bases from J, with 13 bases between. In germline, CDR1 is SGHNT, CDR2 YYREEE (reference sequence). CDR3 length: 14 residues. The CDR3: CASSWRVDLDTQYF. As DNA, the CDR3 is TGTGCCAGCAGCTGGAGGGTAGATTTAGATACGCAGTATTTT.

This rearrangement joins TRBV7-9 to TRBJ1-5; weak D call: TRBD1 (5 bases). The V gene's germline CDR1 is SEHNR and CDR2 FQNEAQ (reference sequence). CDR3 length: 15 residues. Trimming removed 4 bases from V and 2 bases from J, with 12 bases in between. The chain's CDR3 is CASSSGFAGNQPQHF. CDR3 coding DNA: TGTGCCAGCAGCTCAGGGTTCGCAGGCAATCAGCCCCAGCATTTT.

The J gene is TRBJ2-5, the V gene TRBV12-3 or TRBV12-4; D remains unclear. Trimming stripped 3 bases from V and 5 bases from J, with 7 bases between. The CDR3 spans 12 residues. In nucleotides, the CDR3 is TGTGCCAGCAGTTTTAACTGGGAGACCCAGTACTTC. It translates to CASSFNWETQYF.

The rearrangement joins TRBV28 to TRBJ2-1; perhaps TRBD2 as D (5 bases). Trimming removed 5 bases from V and 8 bases from J, with 19 bases in between. This CDR3 has 15 residues. Germline CDR1 and CDR2: MDHEN and SYDVKM. CDR3 DNA: TGTGCCAGCAGTCCCCTGGGAGTCCGAGGGTATGAGCAGTTCTTC. Translated, it gives CASSPLGVRGYEQFF.

J is TRBJ2-6 and V is TRBV18, with 9 bases that match TRBD1. With V trimmed by 6 bases and J by 1 base, 10 bases remained unmatched. The CDR3 covers 18 residues. Germline CDR1 KGHSH, CDR2 LQKENI. The CDR3 DNA reads as TGTGCCAGCTCCCCTCGACAGGGGGTCTTTTCTGGGGCCAACGTCCTGACTTTC. This translates into CASSPRQGVFSGANVLTF.

This chain uses TRBV4-1 with TRBJ1-3, with D perhaps TRBD1 (5 bases). V was clipped by 4 bases and J by 4 bases, with 8 bases between them. The CDR3 extends over 13 amino acids. Germline-derived CDR1 and CDR2 are MGHRA and YSYEKL. The CDR3: CASSPREGNTIYF. Here the CDR3 DNA reads TGCGCCAGCAGCCCCAGGGAAGGAAACACCATATATTTT.

V is TRBV9 and J is TRBJ2-2; 8 nucleotides align to TRBD1. Trimming took 2 bases from V and 1 from J; bases not matched to a gene: 4. Per germline, CDR1 SGDLS and CDR2 YYNGEE. The CDR3 loop spans 16 amino acids. The CDR3: CASSVLTGVNTGELFF. In nucleotides, the CDR3 is TGTGCCAGCAGCGTTTTGACAGGGGTGAACACCGGGGAGCTGTTTTTT.

J is TRBJ2-5 and V is TRBV6-5; D gene unclear. Trimming removed 0 bases from V and 7 bases from J, with 12 bases in between. The CDR3 length is 14 residues. The germline CDR1 and CDR2 sequences are MNHEY and SVGAGI. CDR3 sequence (DNA): TGTGCCAGCAGTTACTCGGAGCCTCTGGCGACCCAGTACTTC. Residues: CASSYSEPLATQYF.

The chain carries TRBV30 and TRBJ1-6; 8 bases line up with TRBD1. The CDR3 sequence is 15 residues long. The V and J ends lost 0 bases and 6 bases, in that order; junction bases with no gene match: 4. From germline, CDR1 is GTSNPN and CDR2 SVGIG (reference sequence). In DNA, the CDR3 is TGTGCCTGGAGTGTCGCAGGGGGCGTTAATTCACCCCTCCACTTT. It translates to CAWSVAGGVNSPLHF.

The J gene is TRBJ1-1, the V gene TRBV10-1; D not resolved. Germline loops: CDR1 WNHNN, CDR2 SYGVQD (reference sequence). Trimming took 2 bases from V and 3 from J, leaving 7 bases between them. The length of the CDR3 is 13 residues. The DNA of the CDR3 is TGCGCCAGCAGTGAGGAGTTTTACACTGAAGCTTTCTTT. It encodes CASSEEFYTEAFF.

The chain uses TRBV3-1 (or the pseudogene TRBV3-2) and TRBJ2-7; D might be TRBD2 (6 bases). Trimming shortened V by 0 bases and J by 0 bases, and 9 bases separated the two germline ends. CDR3 size: 15 residues. Per germline, CDR1 LGHDT and CDR2 YNNKEL (reference sequence). The CDR3 protein is CASSQEVRGSYEQYF. DNA for the CDR3: TGTGCCAGCAGCCAAGAAGTGCGGGGCTCCTACGAGCAGTACTTC.

This clone was observed a few times. No DNA is shown, since the ends of the CDR3 on it are uncertain; the CDR3 is the one TCRdb lists. This chain joins TRBV19 and TRBJ1-5. CDR1 and CDR2 from the germline V gene are LNHDA and SQIVND (reference sequence). The CDR3 spans 16 amino acids, including both terminal residues. CDR3 loop: CASSILFGNGDQPQHF.

The chain couples TRBV24-1 to TRBJ2-3; 9 positions match TRBD1. In germline, CDR1 is KGHDR, CDR2 SFDVKD. This CDR3 spans 15 amino acids. V lost 5 bases and J lost 1; bases outside the gene matches: 3. CDR3 nucleotide sequence: TGTGCCACCAGTGTTTGGGACAGGGGCACAGATACGCAGTATTTT. Translation: CATSVWDRGTDTQYF.

V gene TRBV5-6 combines with J gene TRBJ1-6; TRBD1 is a possible D gene (5 bases). The length of the CDR3 is 15 residues. V was cut by 0 bases and J by 9 bases, with 13 bases left in between. The germline V gene has CDR1 SGHDT and CDR2 YYEEEE. In DNA form, the CDR3 reads TGTGCCAGCAGCTTGGTGGCAGGGTATGGTTCACCCCTCCACTTT. As protein: CASSLVAGYGSPLHF.

CDR3 nucleotide sequence: TGTGCCAGCAGCTTAGATCGGCAGGGGTTCGGAGCTTTCTTT. It translates to CASSLDRQGFGAFF. V is TRBV11-2 and J is TRBJ1-1; D might be TRBD1 (6 bases). The CDR3 sequence is 14 residues long. The germline gives CDR1 SGHAT, CDR2 FQNNGV. Trimming removed 0 bases at V and 10 bases at J, with 15 bases between.

The rearrangement links TRBV27 to TRBJ2-7, with D perhaps TRBD2 (6 bases). The ends were cut back, 2 bases at V and 0 bases at J, with 11 bases in the middle. Germline values: CDR1 MNHEY, CDR2 SMNVEV (reference sequence). There are 15 residues in the CDR3. The CDR3 DNA reads as TGTGCCAGCAGTTTAAGAGCGGGCCCCTCCTACGAGCAGTACTTC. This encodes CASSLRAGPSYEQYF.

This clone was found once. V gene TRBV7-3 combines with J gene TRBJ2-7, with 10 bases lining up with TRBD1. Trimming at V came to 5 bases and at J to 4 bases, leaving 8 bases not matched to a gene. The germline V gene encodes CDR1 SGHTA and CDR2 FQGTGA. The CDR3 loop spans 15 amino acids. The CDR3 bases are TGTGCCAGCAGCGTCGGGACAGGGGATCTGTACGAGCAGTACTTC. Protein product: CASSVGTGDLYEQYF.

The gene calls are TRBV7-6 and TRBJ1-4, with 9 bases lining up with TRBD1. This CDR3 region has 17 residues. The junction had 10 bases not matched to a gene; V was cut back by 5 bases and J by 3 bases. CDR1 is SGHVS, CDR2 FNYEAQ, per germline. The CDR3 is CASSADPGQGANEKLFF. DNA of the CDR3: TGTGCCAGCAGCGCCGATCCGGGACAGGGAGCTAATGAAAAACTGTTTTTT.

The rearrangement links TRBV10-2 to TRBJ2-7; 8 positions match TRBD1. Germline V gene sequence: CDR1 WSHSY, CDR2 SAAADI. The CDR3 is made up of 15 amino acids. V trimming: 2 bases; J trimming: 3 bases; junction bases outside the gene matches: 6. For the CDR3, the DNA is TGCGCCAGCAGTGAGGGTCAGGGGGCCAACTACGAGCAGTACTTC. Protein product: CASSEGQGANYEQYF.

This chain joins TRBV5-4 and TRBJ1-2; 8 bases are shared with TRBD1. The V gene end was trimmed by 5 bases and the J gene end by 3 bases; junction bases not matched to a gene: 6. Germline V gene sequence: CDR1 SGHNT, CDR2 YYREEE (reference sequence). The CDR3 sequence is 14 residues long. The DNA for the CDR3 is TGTGCCAGCAGTGCGGGACAGGCCCACTATGGCTACACCTTC. It translates to CASSAGQAHYGYTF. The whole variable domain, filled in from reference TRBV5-4 and TRBJ1-2, reads ETGVTQSPTHLIKTRGQQVTLRCSSQSGHNTVSWYQQALGQGPQFIFQYYREEENGRGNFPPRFSGLQFPNYSSELNVNALELDDSALYLCASSAGQAHYGYTFGSGTRLTVV.

CDR3 protein: CASSEITSGVSTDTQYF. CDR3 in DNA: TGTGCCAGCAGTGAAATAACTAGCGGGGTGTCCACAGATACGCAGTATTTT. J is TRBJ2-3 and V is TRBV2; TRBD2 matches at 10 bases. With 2 bases clipped from V and 2 bases from J, the junction kept 7 bases outside the gene matches. CDR3 length: 17 amino acids. From germline, CDR1 is SNHLY and CDR2 FYNNEI.

This rearrangement joins TRBV6-5 to TRBJ2-7; a weak D match, TRBD1 (6 bases). This CDR3 comprises 14 residues. Germline CDR1 and CDR2: MNHEY and SVGAGI. Trimming cost V 4 bases and J 2 bases, with 12 bases left between them. The CDR3 region is CASSSHRATYEQYF. DNA of the CDR3: TGTGCCAGCAGTTCCCACAGGGCCACCTACGAGCAGTACTTC.

The chain couples TRBV2 to TRBJ1-2, with 7 bases identical to TRBD1. Germline loops: CDR1 SNHLY, CDR2 FYNNEI. CDR3 length: 14 residues. The J segment lost 5 bases and the V segment lost 7 bases, leaving 10 bases of the junction unmatched. The CDR3 nucleotides read TGTGCCAGCACGCGCCGGGACAGCTCATATGGCTACACCTTC. This translates into CASTRRDSSYGYTF. Full variable domain (outside the CDR3, taken from reference TRBV2 and TRBJ1-2): EPEVTQTPSHQVTQMGQEVILRCVPISNHLYFYWYRQILGQKVEFLVSFYNNEISEKSEIFDDQFSVERPDGSNFTLKIRSTKLEDSAMYFCASTRRDSSYGYTFGSGTRLTVV.